The 5 T cell receptor beta chains below all came from one sample that was sequenced in a study of yellow fever vaccine responses in identical twins. MiXCR, run by TCRdb on the RT-PCR reads, gives a single entry per CDR3 protein. The sample contains under 30,000 distinct CDR3 sequences, under 85% of which appear only once. The sequences come from T cells from blood (PBMCs), unsorted or a sorted subset (not recorded which), collected before or after yellow fever vaccination (not recorded which). The receptors were sampled from a woman under 30 who received the yellow fever vaccine.

The chain recombines TRBV7-9 with TRBJ1-2; D is undetermined. The CDR3 is 13 residues long. Trimming stripped 5 bases from V and 2 bases from J, with 9 bases between. The germline V gene encodes CDR1 SEHNR and CDR2 FQNEAQ (reference sequence). The CDR3 nucleotides are TGTGCCAGCAGCCAGTCTTACAACTATGGCTACACCTTC. It yields the protein CASSQSYNYGYTF. The entire variable domain, with the rest obtained from reference TRBV7-9 and TRBJ1-2, is as follows: DTGVSQNPRHKITKRGQNVTFRCDPISEHNRLYWYRQTLGQGPEFLTYFQNEAQLEKSRLLSDRFSAERPKGSFSTLEIQRTEQGDSAMYLCASSQSYNYGYTFGSGTRLTVV.

V gene TRBV7-8 combines with J gene TRBJ2-7; D remains unclear. Germline assignment: CDR1 SGHVS and CDR2 FQNEAQ. The CDR3 spans 13 residues. Between the trimmed V and J ends, which lost 1 base and 6 bases, there was a span of 10 bases. The CDR3: CASSLGMGGEQYF. The CDR3 nucleotides are TGTGCCAGCAGCTTAGGCATGGGCGGCGAGCAGTACTTC.

The chain employs TRBV20-1 and TRBJ1-5; D is unresolved. V was clipped by 3 bases and J by 2 bases, with 20 bases between them. The CDR3 length is 17 residues. Looked up from germline, CDR1 is DFQATT and CDR2 is SNEGSKA (reference sequence). The CDR3 coding sequence is TGCAGTGCTAGTCCCCGGCAGGTGGTGAGGGGCAATCAGCCCCAGCATTTT. Translated: CSASPRQVVRGNQPQHF.

V and J are TRBV5-4 and TRBJ1-1; D is undetermined. Trimming cost V 2 bases and J 5 bases, with 13 bases left between them. This CDR3 comprises 14 residues. Germline loops: CDR1 SGHNT, CDR2 YYREEE (reference sequence). This CDR3 reads CASSFYGFPTEAFF. CDR3 nucleotide sequence: TGTGCCAGCAGCTTTTACGGGTTTCCGACTGAAGCTTTCTTT.

In DNA form, the CDR3 reads TGTGCCAGCAATGTCAGAAGTAACTATGGCTACACCTTC. Encoded protein: CASNVRSNYGYTF. This chain connects TRBV28 to TRBJ1-2; D remains ambiguous. CDR3 size: 13 residues. V lost 7 bases and J 1 base, leaving 10 bases between the germline ends. Germline V gene sequence: CDR1 MDHEN, CDR2 SYDVKM.